This is a list of T cell receptor beta chains from one sample in a study of identical twins. Using its own MiXCR run on the 5' RACE reads, TCRdb lists one record per CDR3 protein. The sample lists around 1.7 million distinct CDR3 sequences, around a third occurring once. Sequencing used cord blood. The source of these receptors is a newborn girl in good health. The CDR3 runs from the conserved cysteine through the conserved F or W. A D gene is named only where the DNA matches it firmly. Clone sizes are given selectively: once, few, many, or a class where the clone is expanded.

D gene	V gene	J gene	clone size	CDR3 DNA	CDR3 protein
TRBD1	TRBV5-1	TRBJ1-1	NA	TGCGCCAGCTGGGGGACAGACACTGAAGCTTTCTTT	CASWGTDTEAFF
TRBD2	TRBV5-1	TRBJ2-2	NA	TGCGCCAGCAGTTGGACTAGCGCCGAGGCCGGGGAGCTGTTTTTT	CASSWTSAEAGELFF
NA	TRBV6-1	TRBJ1-2	NA	TGTGCCAGCAGTCCTGAGTTTGGGGTTCCCAACTATGGCTACACCTTC	CASSPEFGVPNYGYTF
TRBD2	TRBV5-1	TRBJ2-1	many	TGCGCCAGCACCGGACTAGCGGGGATCAATGAGCAGTTCTTC	CASTGLAGINEQFF
NA	TRBV20-1	TRBJ2-1	NA	TGCAGTGCAGTAAGGTCGGGGCTAGACAATGAGCAGTTCTTC	CSAVRSGLDNEQFF
TRBD2	TRBV10-3	TRBJ2-7	NA	TGTGCCATCAGTGGCCCGGGACTAGCGGCCTACGAGCAGTACTTC	CAISGPGLAAYEQYF
NA	TRBV5-1	TRBJ1-2	NA	TGCGCCAGCATGGACCCCACCAACTATGGCTACACCTTC	CASMDPTNYGYTF
TRBD2	TRBV20-1	TRBJ2-3	few	TGCAGTGCTAGGACTAGCGGGATACGTCCTAGCACAGATACGCAGTATTTT	CSARTSGIRPSTDTQYF
TRBD1	TRBV19	TRBJ2-7	NA	TGTGCCAGCAGCGCTCAGGGGGCGAACCACGAGCAGTACTTC	CASSAQGANHEQYF
TRBD2	TRBV20-1	TRBJ2-3	few	TGCAGTGCTAGTCCTAGCGGGGGGGATACGCAGTATTTT	CSASPSGGDTQYF
NA	TRBV4-1	TRBJ2-2	few	TGCGCCAGCCGACAGCTGGAGTTAAGCGGGGAGCTGTTTTTT	CASRQLELSGELFF
NA	TRBV20-1	TRBJ2-7	NA	TGCAGTGCTATGGTTCGGAACGAGCAGTACTTC	CSAMVRNEQYF
TRBD2	TRBV20-1	TRBJ2-4	NA	TGCAGTGCCCCTACACTAGCGGGGGAGGCTCAAGCCAAAAACATTCAGTACTTC	CSAPTLAGEAQAKNIQYF
TRBD2	TRBV20-1	TRBJ2-1	NA	TGCAGTGTCTACAGACTAGCAACCCCACTCTCCTACAATGAGCAGTTCTTC	CSVYRLATPLSYNEQFF
NA	TRBV5-1	TRBJ1-2	few	TGCGCCAGCAGCTTGCGGCACAGGGCTGGTTTGTTTGAGGGCTACACCTTC	CASSLRHRAGLFEGYTF
NA	TRBV29-1	TRBJ2-4	few	TGCAGCGTTGAAGAGGGCTCTTTCTTGGCCAAAAACATTCAGTACTTC	CSVEEGSFLAKNIQYF
TRBD2	TRBV3-1	TRBJ2-2	NA	TGTGCCAGCAGCCACAGACTAGCGGGGGGGCCCGGGGAGCTGTTTTTT	CASSHRLAGGPGELFF
TRBD2	TRBV28	TRBJ2-1	NA	TGTGCCAGCAGTCCCCTAGCGGGCGTGTCATGGAATGAGCAGTTCTTC	CASSPLAGVSWNEQFF